Presented here are 25 T cell receptor beta chains from one specimen sequenced in a study of metastatic and nonmetastatic thyroid tumors. Through MiXCR, TCRdb re-clonotyped the PCR reads. The sample shows approximately 5,200 clones, approximately 32% of them seen only once. Until they underwent thyroid surgery, no patient had received any treatment. Sample: adjacent normal tissue. The receptors were gathered from a female donor with papillary thyroid cancer or a benign thyroid nodule (not recorded which). Some clones in this sample may be carry-over from other donors' samples.

The rearrangement uses TRBV6-1 and TRBJ1-2; no reliable D call. This CDR3 region has 14 residues. CDR1 and CDR2 from the germline V gene are MNHNS and SASEGT. V dropped 1 base and J dropped 2 bases, with 8 bases sitting between them. The CDR3 loop is CASSEVRKNYGYTF. The DNA of the CDR3 is TGTGCCAGCAGTGAAGTTCGGAAGAACTATGGCTACACCTTC.

This chain connects TRBV6-4 to TRBJ1-2; D is uncertain. Trimming took 0 bases from V and 7 from J, leaving 15 bases between them. Germline V CDR1 and CDR2: MRHNA, SNTAGT. The CDR3 extends over 15 amino acids. The CDR3, as DNA: TGTGCCAGCAGTGACTCCGGCAATCTTAGCTCTGGCTACACCTTC. Amino acids: CASSDSGNLSSGYTF.

Concerning this clone: The junction does not match germline at one end; this may be a read error. V gene TRBV27 combines with J gene TRBJ1-6, with D possibly TRBD1 on 5 matching bases. CDR1 is MNHEY, CDR2 SMNVEV, per germline (reference sequence). CDR3 length: 15 amino acids. Here the CDR3 DNA reads TGCACCAGCAGTTTATCAACGGGGCACAATTCACCCCTCCACTTT. Protein sequence: CTSSLSTGHNSPLHF.

This clone was counted many times. V usage is TRBV6-1 and J usage is TRBJ1-2; D gene unclear. This CDR3 spans 15 amino acids. Germline lookup yields CDR1 MNHNS and CDR2 SASEGT. Trimming took 6 bases from V and 5 from J, leaving 19 bases between them. The CDR3 spells CASRDHGQRGYGYTF. The CDR3 nucleotides read TGTGCCAGCAGAGACCATGGGCAACGCGGATATGGCTACACCTTC.

This clone was detected only a few times. The J gene is TRBJ2-7, the V gene TRBV20-1; TRBD1 aligns across 9 bases. This CDR3 is built from 16 residues. Germline loops: CDR1 DFQATT, CDR2 SNEGSKA (reference sequence). V was pared by 4 bases and J by 2 bases, with 12 bases of the junction left unmatched. CDR3 loop: CSAKKQGAWGAYEQYF. The CDR3 DNA is TGCAGTGCTAAAAAACAGGGGGCGTGGGGTGCCTACGAGCAGTACTTC.

The rearrangement links TRBV2 to TRBJ1-2, with 8 bases fitting TRBD1. Germline V CDR1 and CDR2: SNHLY, FYNNEI. Trimming took 3 bases from V and 2 from J; bases not matched to a gene: 11. The CDR3 is 17 residues long. In DNA form, the CDR3 reads TGTGCCAGCAGTGACGACAGGGGAAAAGGTCTAAACTATGGCTACACCTTC. Translated: CASSDDRGKGLNYGYTF.

As to this clone: One end of the junction does not line up with germline, which may come from a read error. CDR3 sequence: CANSLALLYEQYF. As DNA, the CDR3 is TGTGCCAACAGCTTAGCATTACTATACGAGCAGTACTTC. The chain is built from TRBV11-2 and TRBJ2-7; D remains ambiguous. This CDR3 comprises 13 residues. Germline V CDR1 and CDR2: SGHAT, FQNNGV. The complete variable domain, with remaining parts taken from reference TRBV11-2 and TRBJ2-7, reads EAGVAQSPRYKIIEKRQSVAFWCNPISGHATLYWYQQILGQGPKLLIQFQNNGVVDDSQLPKDRFSAERLKGVDSTLKIQPAKLEDSAVYLCANSLALLYEQYFGPGTRLTVT.

For this clone: Given the absence of the conserved phenylalanine or tryptophan at the CDR3 end, a read error is likely. The chain employs TRBV7-2 and TRBJ1-2; D is unresolved. CDR3 length equals 13 residues. CDR1 and CDR2 (germline): SGHTA, FQGNSA. The ends were cut back, 7 bases at V and 2 bases at J, with 11 bases in the middle. The CDR3 here is CASTQQWNYGYTH. The CDR3 DNA is TGTGCCAGCACTCAACAGTGGAACTATGGCTACACCCAC.

The rearrangement uses TRBV6-2 or TRBV6-3 and TRBJ2-3; 10 bases are shared with TRBD2. This CDR3 is built from 12 residues. Germline-derived CDR1 and CDR2 are MNHEY and SVGEGT. Trimming took 11 bases from V and 10 from J; bases not matched to a gene: 9. CDR3 sequence: CAHGITSGAQYF. The CDR3 DNA sequence: TGTGCCCACGGAATTACTAGCGGGGCGCAGTATTTT.

The chain has TRBV5-1 and TRBJ2-7; 8 nucleotides line up with TRBD2. The junction had 12 bases not matched to a gene; V was cut back by 3 bases and J by 7 bases. Germline V gene sequence: CDR1 SGHRS, CDR2 YFSETQ. The CDR3 totals 15 residues. CDR3 bases: TGCGCCAGCAGCTCTCTAGCGGGTGGGTACCGGGAGCAGTACTTC. The encoded protein is CASSSLAGGYREQYF.

The chain has TRBV6-2 or TRBV6-3 and TRBJ2-7, with D tentatively TRBD1 (6 bases). The CDR3 sequence is 15 residues long. The ends were cut back, 4 bases at V and 2 bases at J, with 15 bases in the middle. The germline gives CDR1 MNHEY, CDR2 SVGEGT. CDR3 sequence: CASSLGQGKAYEQYF. The CDR3 DNA sequence: TGTGCCAGCAGTTTAGGGCAGGGGAAGGCCTACGAGCAGTACTTC.

This rearrangement joins TRBV20-1 to TRBJ2-7; perhaps D is TRBD1 or TRBD2 (6 bases each). In germline, CDR1 is DFQATT, CDR2 SNEGSKA (reference sequence). This CDR3 has 13 amino acids. Trimming stripped 5 bases from V and 4 bases from J, with 15 bases between. The CDR3 region has the DNA TGCAGTGCTTCACAAGGGGGGCCTTACGAGCAGTACTTC. It encodes CSASQGGPYEQYF.

V is TRBV18 and J is TRBJ1-1; D gene ambiguous. The CDR3 consists of 12 residues. The V gene lost 5 bases and the J gene lost 4 bases, with 8 bases spanning the gap. Germline-derived CDR1 and CDR2 are KGHSH and LQKENI. Here the CDR3 reads CASSGGSTEAFF. CDR3 bases: TGTGCCAGCTCAGGCGGGAGCACTGAAGCTTTCTTT.

This clone has more than one count but fewer than ten. The rearrangement uses TRBV6-2 or TRBV6-3 and TRBJ2-7, with a possible D match to TRBD1 (6 bases). The ends were cut back, 6 bases at V and 4 bases at J, with 19 bases in the middle. The CDR3 loop spans 15 amino acids. Germline assignment: CDR1 MNHEY and CDR2 SVGEGT. The CDR3 spells CASSSPQGSRYEQYF. CDR3 nucleotide sequence: TGTGCCAGCAGCTCCCCACAGGGTAGTAGGTACGAGCAGTACTTC.

This clone has just a few counts. This chain connects TRBV4-2 to TRBJ2-1; the match to TRBD2 covers 15 bases. Unmatched junction bases numbered 5, after V lost 4 bases and J lost 7 bases. The CDR3 runs 16 residues. Germline V gives CDR1 LGHNA, CDR2 YNFKEQ. This CDR3 reads CASSPEGTSGRNEQFF. CDR3 coding DNA: TGTGCCAGCAGCCCGGAGGGGACTAGCGGGAGGAATGAGCAGTTCTTC.

This clone was counted a few times. This chain links TRBV6-5 with TRBJ2-3; TRBD2 matches at 14 bases. The CDR3 covers 18 residues. With V trimmed by 6 bases and J by 4 bases, 12 bases remained unmatched. Germline V lookup: CDR1 MNHEY, CDR2 SVGAGI. The CDR3 spells CASRPDLGLAGEPDTQYF. The CDR3 DNA follows: TGTGCCAGCAGACCCGATCTGGGACTAGCGGGAGAGCCAGATACGCAGTATTTT.

J is TRBJ1-5 and V is TRBV20-1; 7 bases map to TRBD1. CDR1 and CDR2 from the germline V gene are DFQATT and SNEGSKA (reference sequence). Trimming took 6 bases from V and 0 from J; bases not matched to a gene: 11. The CDR3 totals 16 residues. This chain's CDR3 is CSATIPGQISNQPQHF. CDR3 in DNA: TGCAGTGCCACCATACCGGGACAGATTAGCAATCAGCCCCAGCATTTT.

The chain is built from TRBV7-9 and TRBJ1-2, with a possible D match to TRBD1 (5 bases). This CDR3 comprises 14 residues. Per the germline V gene, CDR1 is SEHNR and CDR2 is FQNEAQ (reference sequence). Deletions cut 1 base from V and 8 bases from J, with 14 bases between. Here the CDR3 DNA reads TGTGCCAGCAGCTTAGAGGGGTCCGTGCAGGGCTACACCTTC. Its protein is CASSLEGSVQGYTF. Using reference TRBV7-9 and TRBJ1-2 for the parts outside the CDR3, the full variable domain is DTGVSQNPRHKITKRGQNVTFRCDPISEHNRLYWYRQTLGQGPEFLTYFQNEAQLEKSRLLSDRFSAERPKGSFSTLEIQRTEQGDSAMYLCASSLEGSVQGYTFGSGTRLTVV.

This chain connects TRBV19 to TRBJ1-2; TRBD1 aligns across 7 bases. Germline assignment: CDR1 LNHDA and CDR2 SQIVND (reference sequence). This CDR3 contains 13 residues. V lost 5 bases, J lost 7 bases, and 7 bases stayed unmatched. The DNA for the CDR3 is TGTGCCAGTAGTTTCCGGACAGGAAGTGGCTACACCTTC. It encodes CASSFRTGSGYTF.

This clone rates as medium-sized. The chain couples TRBV18 to TRBJ2-7, with D perhaps TRBD2 (6 bases). Trimming took 8 bases from V and 5 from J, leaving 19 bases between them. In germline, CDR1 is KGHSH, CDR2 LQKENI. CDR3 length equals 14 residues. The CDR3 reads CASHGDSGFHEQYF. The CDR3, as DNA: TGTGCCAGCCATGGGGACTCTGGATTCCACGAGCAGTACTTC.

The chain carries TRBV6-5 and TRBJ1-1; TRBD1 matches 7 bases. V lost 4 bases and J lost 4; bases outside the gene matches: 6. CDR1 is MNHEY and CDR2 is SVGAGI in the germline V gene. The CDR3 totals 14 residues. CDR3 DNA sequence: TGTGCCAGCAGTTTACAGGGGATCGCCACTGAAGCTTTCTTT. Translated, it gives CASSLQGIATEAFF.

This chain connects TRBV4-1 to TRBJ1-5; D is ambiguous. Germline V lookup: CDR1 MGHRA, CDR2 YSYEKL. Trimming shortened V by 0 bases and J by 11 bases, and 17 bases separated the two germline ends. The CDR3 contains 15 residues. The CDR3 sequence: CASSQDWSGGSAQHF. In DNA, the CDR3 is TGCGCCAGCAGCCAAGATTGGAGTGGCGGGTCGGCCCAGCATTTT.

This clone showed up just once. The chain recombines TRBV27 with TRBJ1-2; the D gene is possibly TRBD1 (6 bases). The V end was cut by 0 bases, the J end by 7 bases, with 30 bases between. Germline CDR1 MNHEY, CDR2 SMNVEV (reference sequence). The CDR3 is 20 amino acids. The CDR3 nucleotides read TGTGCCAGCAGTTTATCAGTTGGGCTGTCATCGGGGGGGCGGCTATCTGGCTACACCTTC. Residues: CASSLSVGLSSGGRLSGYTF.

This chain links TRBV11-2 with TRBJ1-1, with D unclear. Germline V CDR1 and CDR2: SGHAT, FQNNGV. V lost 4 bases to trimming and J lost 10 bases, with 10 bases between them. The CDR3 is 11 residues long. As DNA, the CDR3 is TGTGCCAGCAGCTCGGGCCGCGGAGCTTTCTTT. Protein product: CASSSGRGAFF.

This clone was counted once. This chain joins TRBV20-1 and TRBJ2-3, with 10 bases fitting TRBD1. From germline, CDR1 is DFQATT and CDR2 SNEGSKA (reference sequence). Unmatched junction bases numbered 7, after V lost 6 bases and J lost 4 bases. There are 14 residues in the CDR3. The CDR3 DNA follows: TGCAGTGCAAATGACAGGGGGCACGCAGATACGCAGTATTTT. Protein product: CSANDRGHADTQYF.